The clone carrying this TCR beta chain is a singleton in its sample. Its antigen remains unknown. V lost 3 bases to trimming and J lost 1 base; unmatched junction nucleotides: 14. This CDR3 is built from 20 residues. CDR1 is SGHNT and CDR2 is YYREEE in the germline V gene (reference sequence). The sample comes from a study of OX40 agonist ivuxolimab in advanced cancers. In the study overall: It was ivuxolimab, an agonistic anti-OX40 (CD134) antibody, that patients were treated with. Patients achieving partial responses numbered three: one hepatocellular carcinoma case and two cutaneous melanoma cases. People who had prior anti-PD-1, anti-PD-L1 or anti-CTLA-4 therapy could take part, and less than 50% had some.

TCRdb's table, derived via immunoSEQ multiplex PCR, lists solely in-frame clones and lacks some. The sample lists around 67,000 clones; 70% to 90% were seen once. Study findings and constraints: Some of the nonresponding patients also showed low levels of normalized T-cell clonal expansion.

The material sequenced was CD4+ or CD8+ T cells sorted from blood, taken in a trial of the OX40 agonist ivuxolimab. The V call is TRBV5-4, the J call TRBJ2-6; 9 bases align to TRBD1. The TCR was taken from an adult with an advanced solid tumor such as melanoma, head and neck, liver or kidney cancer. Here the CDR3 DNA reads TGTGCCAGCAGCTCCCTGACACCGGGACAGGGAAAATCTGGGGCCAACGTCCTGACTTTC. Translation gives CASSSLTPGQGKSGANVLTF.